Listed here are 18 T cell receptor beta chains from one sample, sequenced in a study of shared clonotypes between healthy human individuals (dated by TCRdb to 2019 to 2021). Library preparation used the immunoSEQ multiplex PCR assay. This immuneACCESS table, as held by TCRdb, lists in-frame sequences with V and J called but not all clones. Of the missing ones, under half trace to an unresolved V gene in checked studies; the others have no known cause. Across this sample there are more than 900,000 clones, with about 84% seen only once. More than 0.55% of the sample rests with the top ten. The sequenced material came from memory CD4+ T cells from PBMCs. The meaning of the sample's cell subset or site label: CD45RA-negative fraction. Receptors were obtained from a man aged 18 to 29 in good health. Some clones in this sample may be carry-over from other donors' samples.

The chain recombines TRBV6-5 with TRBJ1-1; D is perhaps TRBD1 (5 bases). Germline V gives CDR1 MNHEY, CDR2 SVGAGI. The CDR3 runs 15 residues. V lost 6 bases and J 2 bases, leaving 16 bases between the germline ends. CDR3 sequence: CASRNRTIGNTEAFF. The DNA for the CDR3 is TGTGCCAGCAGAAACAGGACAATTGGAAACACTGAAGCTTTCTTT.

About this clone: A much larger clone is a single base away; this may be a read error. At the DNA level, this CDR3 is encoded by other sequences in the same sample as well. The CDR3 is CAWSVRREGFYEQYF. CDR3 DNA sequence: TGTGCCTGGAGTGTACGGCGGGAGGGCTTCTACGAACAGTACTTC. The gene calls are TRBV30 and TRBJ2-7, with 9 bases lining up with TRBD2. The CDR3 runs to 15 residues. CDR1 is GTSNPN, CDR2 SVGIG, per germline (reference sequence).

This chain joins TRBV5-6 and TRBJ1-2; D possibly corresponds to TRBD1 (5 bases). The germline V gene encodes CDR1 SGHDT and CDR2 YYEEEE. V was shortened by 2 bases and J by 6 bases, with 17 bases between the two germline ends. The CDR3 extends over 15 amino acids. The CDR3 spells CASSLRGDYMDGYTF. The CDR3 DNA reads as TGTGCCAGCAGCTTACGAGGGGACTATATGGATGGCTACACCTTC.

J is TRBJ2-7 and V is TRBV7-9; D tentatively reads TRBD1 or TRBD2 (5 bases each). Trimming took 0 bases from V and 3 from J, leaving 12 bases between them. CDR3 length equals 15 residues. The germline CDR1 and CDR2 sequences are SEHNR and FQNEAQ (reference sequence). CDR3: CASSLARDGGYEQYF. For the CDR3, the DNA is TGTGCCAGCAGCTTAGCCCGGGACGGAGGCTACGAGCAGTACTTC.

In its sample, this clone was seen a few times. This sequence joins TRBV28 and TRBJ1-2; no reliable D call. This CDR3 region has 13 residues. V lost 8 bases and J 0 bases, leaving 10 bases between the germline ends. Germline V lookup: CDR1 MDHEN, CDR2 SYDVKM. In nucleotides, the CDR3 is TGTGCCAGCGGTCCGGTAGCTAACTATGGCTACACCTTC. Protein sequence: CASGPVANYGYTF.

The chain uses TRBV4-3 and TRBJ1-1; unclear D gene. V was pared by 4 bases and J by 1 base, with 10 bases between. CDR1 and CDR2 from the germline V gene are LGHNA and YSLEER. This CDR3 contains 14 residues. The CDR3 loop reads CASSRTGRNTEAFF. The CDR3 DNA reads TGCGCCAGCAGCCGTACTGGAAGGAACACTGAAGCTTTCTTT.

The CDR3 DNA reads as TGTGCCATCCGGGCGGGCTCTGGAAACACCATATATTTT. This codes for CAIRAGSGNTIYF. V usage is TRBV10-3 and J usage is TRBJ1-3; no clear D. The CDR3 runs to 13 residues. Germline V gene data show CDR1 as ENHRY and CDR2 as SYGVKD. Deletions cut 8 bases from V and 0 bases from J, with 8 bases between.

The CDR3 here is CASSVQEGGTDTQYF. The CDR3 coding sequence is TGTGCCAGCAGCGTACAGGAGGGGGGCACAGATACGCAGTATTTT. The chain recombines TRBV9 with TRBJ2-3; D might be TRBD1 or TRBD2, each matching 6 bases. CDR1 is SGDLS and CDR2 is YYNGEE in the germline V gene. The CDR3 consists of 15 residues. Trimming pared 1 base from V and 1 base from J, leaving 10 bases between.

This chain joins TRBV6-1 and TRBJ2-2; tentative D call: TRBD1 (5 bases). This CDR3 is built from 14 residues. Trimming left V 6 bases short and J 2 bases short, with 10 bases between. Germline V gene sequence: CDR1 MNHNS, CDR2 SASEGT. The CDR3 is CASRRTLNTGELFF. The CDR3 DNA is TGTGCCAGCAGACGGACACTCAACACCGGGGAGCTGTTTTTT.

The genes are TRBV7-2 and TRBJ2-1; 10 positions match TRBD2. V lost 3 bases to trimming and J lost 6 bases; unmatched junction nucleotides: 5. Germline loops: CDR1 SGHTA, CDR2 FQGNSA. The CDR3 length is 15 residues. The CDR3 protein is CASSFPAGGGNEQFF. The CDR3 DNA sequence: TGTGCCAGCAGCTTCCCAGCGGGAGGGGGCAATGAGCAGTTCTTC.

The rearrangement links TRBV5-1 to TRBJ2-7, with 11 bases matching TRBD1. Losses at the gene ends were 3 bases for V and 3 bases for J; bases not matched to a gene: 8. The CDR3 length is 16 residues. Per the germline V gene, CDR1 is SGHRS and CDR2 is YFSETQ. The CDR3 nucleotides are TGCGCCAGCAGCTCGTCGTCCGGGACAGGGGGCTACGAGCAGTACTTC. Translating gives CASSSSSGTGGYEQYF.

The chain joins TRBV10-3 to TRBJ2-1, with 12 bases fitting TRBD2. There are 17 residues in the CDR3. Germline V gene data show CDR1 as ENHRY and CDR2 as SYGVKD. V trimming: 6 bases; J trimming: 8 bases; junction bases outside the gene matches: 14. CDR3 loop: CAISPRGLAGGLDEQFF. The CDR3 DNA reads as TGTGCCATCAGCCCCCGCGGCCTAGCGGGAGGGCTCGATGAGCAGTTCTTC.

The chain joins TRBV28 to TRBJ2-3; 12 bases line up with TRBD2. J lost 6 bases, V lost 5 bases, and 6 bases had no gene match. The CDR3 contains 15 residues. The V gene's germline CDR1 is MDHEN and CDR2 SYDVKM. The CDR3 coding sequence is TGTGCCAGCAGTCTAGCGGGAGGGCCCTCGGATACGCAGTATTTT. Translating it yields CASSLAGGPSDTQYF.

The chain recombines TRBV18 with TRBJ2-7; unclear D gene. V gave up 0 bases and J gave up 7 bases, with 16 bases separating them. Germline CDR1 KGHSH, CDR2 LQKENI. The CDR3 length is 15 residues. CDR3 sequence: CASSPPGRNTREQYF. The CDR3 DNA reads TGTGCCAGCTCACCACCAGGCAGGAACACGAGGGAGCAGTACTTC.

This clone was detected only a few times. The genes are TRBV5-1 and TRBJ2-1, with D hard to call. The ends were cut back, 5 bases at V and 1 base at J, with 13 bases in the middle. CDR1 is SGHRS and CDR2 is YFSETQ in the germline V gene. The CDR3 consists of 15 residues. The CDR3 reads CASREFSLSYNEQFF. The CDR3 DNA reads TGCGCCAGCAGAGAATTTAGTCTTTCCTACAATGAGCAGTTCTTC.

The rearrangement links TRBV14 to TRBJ2-7; tentatively, D is TRBD1 or TRBD2 (5 bases each). The CDR3 runs to 19 residues. Germline CDR1 SGHDN, CDR2 FVKESK. V shed 1 base and J shed 0 bases, with 22 bases lying between them. The CDR3 DNA sequence: TGTGCCAGCAGCCAAGTTAGGGACCTGAACCACTGGGGCTCCTACGAGCAGTACTTC. It codes for CASSQVRDLNHWGSYEQYF.

The chain couples TRBV5-1 to TRBJ2-1, with D perhaps TRBD1 (5 bases). Trimming left V 3 bases short and J 0 bases short, with 13 bases between. The CDR3 spans 16 residues. Germline CDR1 reads SGHRS; CDR2 reads YFSETQ. CDR3 region: CASSSGGALSYNEQFF. DNA for the CDR3: TGCGCCAGCAGCTCCGGTGGGGCCCTCTCCTACAATGAGCAGTTCTTC.

CDR3 loop: CASSQGQTNTIYF. In DNA form, the CDR3 reads TGTGCCAGCAGCCAGGGACAGACCAACACCATATATTTT. The V and J genes are TRBV11-2 and TRBJ1-3; 7 bases fit TRBD1. Trimming took 5 bases from V and 7 from J; bases not matched to a gene: 5. Germline V lookup: CDR1 SGHAT, CDR2 FQNNGV. The CDR3 runs 13 residues.